These 15 T cell receptor beta chains were all obtained from the same sample, sequenced in a study of T cells in localized non-small cell lung cancer. The repertoire was sequenced with immunoSEQ multiplex PCR; TCRdb's copy has only in-frame clones and lacks some. The sample consists of 1,400 to 1,500 clones, around 22% of them appearing once. This sample comprised normal lung tissue next to the tumor, obtained before any cancer treatment. These TCRs come from a woman aged 40 to 75 with stage I lung adenocarcinoma.

This chain joins TRBV19 and TRBJ2-2, with TRBD1 matching 7 bases. The J segment lost 1 base and the V segment lost 6 bases, leaving 5 bases of the junction unmatched. Germline V gene sequence: CDR1 LNHDA, CDR2 SQIVND (reference sequence). The length of the CDR3 is 15 residues. The CDR3 nucleotides are TGTGCCAGTAGAGACAGGGAAGGGAACACCGGGGAGCTGTTTTTT. Amino acids: CASRDREGNTGELFF.

The V call is TRBV18, the J call TRBJ2-1; D possibly corresponds to TRBD1 (6 bases). Trimming took 6 bases from V and 6 from J, leaving 15 bases between them. The CDR3 contains 14 residues. CDR1 KGHSH and CDR2 LQKENI come from the germline V gene. For the CDR3, the DNA is TGTGCCAGCTCGCTAAACCCGACAGGCAATGAGCAGTTCTTC. Its translation is CASSLNPTGNEQFF.

This clone has more than one count but fewer than ten. CDR3: CASISGGSSYNEQFF. In nucleotides, the CDR3 is TGTGCCAGCATCTCCGGCGGGAGCTCCTACAATGAGCAGTTCTTC. The chain employs TRBV6-8 and TRBJ2-1, with 7 positions matching TRBD2. From germline, CDR1 is MNHGY and CDR2 SAAAGT. Trimming removed 7 bases from V and 0 bases from J; junction bases left unmatched: 6. The CDR3 is made up of 15 amino acids.

This clone turned up a few times. This chain links TRBV6-8 with TRBJ2-3, with TRBD2 identical over 7 bases. The germline gives CDR1 MNHGY, CDR2 SAAAGT. This CDR3 contains 15 residues. V lost 0 bases and J lost 6; bases outside the gene matches: 6. CDR3 DNA: TGTGCCAGCAGTTACTCGGCGGGAGTTCAGGATACGCAGTATTTT. It codes for CASSYSAGVQDTQYF.

This clone was recorded a few times. V is TRBV6-8 and J is TRBJ1-1; possibly TRBD1 for D (5 bases). V shed 6 bases and J shed 6 bases, with 14 bases lying between them. There are 13 residues in the CDR3. Germline V gene lookup returns CDR1 MNHGY and CDR2 SAAAGT. CDR3 amino acids: CASSQIGGSEAFF. The CDR3 coding sequence is TGTGCCAGCAGCCAAATCGGGGGTTCTGAAGCTTTCTTT.

This chain joins TRBV29-1 and TRBJ1-1, with D uncertain. Germline V gene sequence: CDR1 SQVTM, CDR2 ANQGSEA. V gave up 6 bases and J gave up 0 bases, with 17 bases separating them. CDR3 size: 15 residues. This chain's CDR3 is CSVSDGLPMNTEAFF. As DNA, the CDR3 is TGCAGCGTGTCAGACGGTTTACCCATGAACACTGAAGCTTTCTTT.

The chain has TRBV19 and TRBJ1-2; TRBD1 might be the D (5 bases). The germline V and J ends were trimmed by 4 bases and 1 base, with 10 bases remaining between them. There are 14 residues in the CDR3. Germline CDR1 and CDR2: LNHDA and SQIVND (reference sequence). CDR3 sequence reads: CASSKDKFNYGYTF. CDR3 in DNA: TGTGCCAGTAGTAAGGACAAATTTAACTATGGCTACACCTTC. Combining the CDR3 with reference TRBV19 and TRBJ1-2 gives the whole variable domain DGGITQSPKYLFRKEGQNVTLSCEQNLNHDAMYWYRQDPGQGLRLIYYSQIVNDFQKGDIAEGYSVSREKKESFPLTVTSAQKNPTAFYLCASSKDKFNYGYTFGSGTRLTVV.

The chain uses TRBV18 and TRBJ2-1; 7 nucleotides match TRBD2. Trimming removed 5 bases from V and 8 bases from J; junction bases left unmatched: 9. This CDR3 region has 14 residues. The germline V gene encodes CDR1 KGHSH and CDR2 LQKENI. The CDR3 region is CASSKGLVDHEQFF. The CDR3 DNA reads TGTGCCAGCTCAAAAGGACTAGTCGATCATGAGCAGTTCTTC.

Within the sample, this clone is medium-sized. The gene calls are TRBV11-3 and TRBJ2-3; the D is unclear. The CDR3 covers 16 residues. V was clipped by 4 bases and J by 2 bases, with 16 bases between them. Germline loops: CDR1 SGHNT, CDR2 YENEEA. The CDR3 region has the DNA TGTGCCAGCAGCTCAATGCCGGCTGGATACACAGATACGCAGTATTTT. Amino acids: CASSSMPAGYTDTQYF.

This clone is deemed large. The CDR3 bases are TGTGCCAGCAGTACCCCAGGGGGAAGAGTCTACGAGCAGTACTTC. It yields the protein CASSTPGGRVYEQYF. The rearrangement uses TRBV28 and TRBJ2-7, with 7 positions matching TRBD1. V dropped 5 bases and J dropped 3; count of bases not matched to a gene: 10. This CDR3 is 15 amino acids long. Per germline, CDR1 MDHEN and CDR2 SYDVKM.

This clone is labeled as medium-sized (0.01 to 0.1%). The genes are TRBV6-8 and TRBJ1-3; 9 positions match TRBD1. Germline CDR1 and CDR2: MNHGY and SAAAGT. The CDR3 is 15 amino acids. Trimming took 5 bases from V and 6 from J; bases not matched to a gene: 8. The CDR3 loop reads CASSRVGQGANTIYF. CDR3 nucleotides: TGTGCCAGCAGTCGTGTGGGACAGGGAGCAAACACCATATATTTT.

The rearrangement uses TRBV11-3 and TRBJ2-1; D uncertain. V was trimmed by 6 bases and J by 15 bases, leaving 27 bases between them. The CDR3 spans 15 residues. The germline V gene encodes CDR1 SGHNT and CDR2 YENEEA. The DNA for the CDR3 is TGTGCCAGCAGTTATACCGGGCTAACCCTAGAAGAGAGGTTCTTC. Its protein product is CASSYTGLTLEERFF.

The chain has TRBV9 and TRBJ1-3; no clear D gene. In germline, CDR1 is SGDLS, CDR2 YYNGEE. The germline V and J ends were trimmed by 0 bases and 4 bases, with 5 bases remaining between them. The CDR3 runs 13 residues. As DNA, the CDR3 is TGTGCCAGCAGCGTAGAGGGAGGAAACACCATATATTTT. This sequence encodes CASSVEGGNTIYF.

This clone ranks as medium-sized. The chain is built from TRBV11-3 and TRBJ2-2; 8 bases map to TRBD1. Germline CDR1 SGHNT, CDR2 YENEEA. The J segment lost 4 bases and the V segment lost 5 bases, leaving 6 bases of the junction unmatched. The CDR3 spans 15 residues. CDR3 nucleotides: TGTGCCAGCAGCCGCCGGACAGGGAGCACCGGGGAGCTGTTTTTT. Its translation: CASSRRTGSTGELFF.

V gene TRBV29-1 combines with J gene TRBJ1-5; 7 bases are a match to TRBD1. CDR3 length: 13 residues. Trimming at V came to 6 bases and at J to 6 bases, leaving 8 bases not matched to a gene. Germline CDR1 and CDR2: SQVTM and ANQGSEA. The DNA for the CDR3 is TGCAGCGTGACGACAGGGATCGGTCAGCCCCAGCATTTT. This translates into CSVTTGIGQPQHF.